These 28 T cell receptor beta chains came from one sample sequenced in a study of shared clonotypes between healthy human individuals. Profiling relied on immunoSEQ multiplex PCR, and the TCRdb table lists in-frame clones only, not all of them. The top ten hold roughly 1.7% of the sample, which has approximately 1.9 million clones, about 94% seen once. As defined, naive CD8 cells were CD45RO-negative and positively selected for CCR7, with terminally differentiated effector memory CD45RA+ cells excluded. The sequencing input was naive CD8+ T cells from PBMCs. These receptors all come from a man younger than 35 in good health. Some clones in this sample may be carry-over from other donors' samples.

This rearrangement joins TRBV11-2 to TRBJ2-1, with D possibly being TRBD1 or TRBD2 (5 bases each). The CDR3 sequence is 14 residues long. Trimming removed 5 bases at V and 8 bases at J, with 16 bases between. Germline CDR1 is SGHAT and CDR2 is FQNNGV. This chain's CDR3 is CASSRAGGPDEQFF. Written as DNA, the CDR3 is TGTGCCAGCAGCCGTGCTGGGGGACCCGATGAGCAGTTCTTC.

Comment on this clone: Different DNA sequences within this sample yield the same CDR3. The chain is built from TRBV27 and TRBJ1-3; D is undetermined. Germline lookup yields CDR1 MNHEY and CDR2 SMNVEV (reference sequence). The CDR3 runs 15 residues. Trimming took off 1 base at V and 0 bases at J, with 7 bases between the two ends. Here the CDR3 reads CASSLLPVSGNTIYF. The CDR3 DNA is TGTGCCAGCAGTTTATTACCCGTCTCTGGAAACACCATATATTTT.

This chain uses TRBV27 with TRBJ1-1; tentatively, D is TRBD1 (6 bases). The CDR3 is 15 residues long. V was clipped by 2 bases and J by 14 bases, with 24 bases between them. Germline loops: CDR1 MNHEY, CDR2 SMNVEV (reference sequence). CDR3 sequence (DNA): TGTGCCAGCAGTTTAGATTTGGTACAGGGACGCGGGATCTTCTTT. Its translation: CASSLDLVQGRGIFF.

This chain connects TRBV29-1 to TRBJ2-7; 9 bases are a match to TRBD1. The length of the CDR3 is 14 residues. Germline CDR1 reads SQVTM; CDR2 reads ANQGSEA. V dropped 7 bases and J dropped 4; count of bases not matched to a gene: 11. The CDR3, as DNA: TGCAGCGCCCTTATAGGGACAGGGTCATACGAGCAGTACTTC. It specifies CSALIGTGSYEQYF.

J is TRBJ2-1 and V is TRBV4-2; the match to TRBD2 covers 8 bases. Trimming at V came to 0 bases and at J to 7 bases, leaving 11 bases not matched to a gene. Germline V lookup: CDR1 LGHNA, CDR2 YNFKEQ. The CDR3 has 17 amino acids. The CDR3 here is CASSQDWASGLTNEQFF. The CDR3 region has the DNA TGTGCCAGCAGCCAAGATTGGGCTAGCGGGCTTACAAATGAGCAGTTCTTC.

This clone was found a few times. The rearrangement joins TRBV28 to TRBJ1-5; D is ambiguous. This CDR3 is 15 amino acids long. Germline lookup yields CDR1 MDHEN and CDR2 SYDVKM. Trimming shortened V by 0 bases and J by 0 bases, and 6 bases separated the two germline ends. CDR3 residues: CASSLWSASNQPQHF. CDR3 nucleotides: TGTGCCAGCAGTTTATGGTCAGCTAGCAATCAGCCCCAGCATTTT.

The V gene is TRBV2, the J gene TRBJ2-1; D may be TRBD1 (5 bases). Germline V gene sequence: CDR1 SNHLY, CDR2 FYNNEI. This CDR3 is 13 amino acids long. V was trimmed by 6 bases and J by 8 bases, leaving 14 bases between them. CDR3 DNA sequence: TGTGCCAGCAGCGCTTCCCTAGGGGATGAGCAGTTCTTC. Translation: CASSASLGDEQFF.

In this sample, this clone turned up once. The chain joins TRBV6-5 to TRBJ2-5; unclear D gene. The CDR3 spans 15 residues. Germline V gives CDR1 MNHEY, CDR2 SVGAGI. V was clipped by 4 bases and J by 2 bases, with 14 bases between them. Here the CDR3 DNA reads TGTGCCAGCAGTTCGTGGCTAGAGACGCAAGAGACCCAGTACTTC. It translates to CASSSWLETQETQYF.

V gene TRBV2 combines with J gene TRBJ2-7; D might be TRBD2 (5 bases). The germline V gene has CDR1 SNHLY and CDR2 FYNNEI. V lost 3 bases to trimming and J lost 2 bases, with 8 bases between them. CDR3 length equals 13 residues. CDR3 nucleotide sequence: TGTGCCAGCAGTGACTACGGGGCCTACGAGCAGTACTTC. Its translation is CASSDYGAYEQYF.

The table lists this clone with a few counts. The chain recombines TRBV19 with TRBJ2-2, with D tentatively TRBD1 (6 bases). Looked up from germline, CDR1 is LNHDA and CDR2 is SQIVND (reference sequence). This CDR3 is built from 15 residues. Trimming pared 10 bases from V and 1 base from J, leaving 16 bases between. The CDR3 nucleotides read TGTGCCAATTTGGGACAAGGAATGAACACCGGGGAGCTGTTTTTT. It is translated as CANLGQGMNTGELFF.

The chain links TRBV11-2 to TRBJ2-3; D is perhaps TRBD2 (7 bases). In germline, CDR1 is SGHAT, CDR2 FQNNGV. V was trimmed by 6 bases and J by 4 bases, leaving 20 bases between them. The CDR3 runs to 16 residues. The CDR3 coding sequence is TGTGCCAGCAGTTCCTTCCGGGGGCGGGAGTCAGATACGCAGTATTTT. Residues: CASSSFRGRESDTQYF.

The chain joins TRBV5-6 to TRBJ1-5; no clear D gene. V was trimmed by 0 bases and J by 4 bases, leaving 11 bases between them. The length of the CDR3 is 15 residues. The V gene's germline CDR1 is SGHDT and CDR2 YYEEEE. The chain's CDR3 is CASSLAMGFNQPQHF. Written as DNA, the CDR3 is TGTGCCAGCAGCTTGGCAATGGGTTTTAATCAGCCCCAGCATTTT. The variable domain in full, with the rest retrieved from reference TRBV5-6 and TRBJ1-5, is DAGVTQSPTHLIKTRGQQVTLRCSPKSGHDTVSWYQQALGQGPQFIFQYYEEEERQRGNFPDRFSGHQFPNYSSELNVNALLLGDSALYLCASSLAMGFNQPQHFGDGTRLSIL.

The rearrangement uses TRBV27 and TRBJ1-1; 11 bases map to TRBD1. V gave up 6 bases and J gave up 4 bases; unmatched junction bases: 4. The CDR3 is made up of 14 amino acids. The germline V gene has CDR1 MNHEY and CDR2 SMNVEV (reference sequence). CDR3 amino acids: CASSGQGAGTEAFF. CDR3 DNA: TGTGCCAGCAGCGGACAGGGGGCAGGCACTGAAGCTTTCTTT.

The V and J genes are TRBV27 and TRBJ2-3; 15 nucleotides match TRBD2. J gave up 4 bases and V 6 bases, and 8 bases lay outside the gene matches. Germline lookup yields CDR1 MNHEY and CDR2 SMNVEV (reference sequence). The CDR3 runs 17 residues. The CDR3 region has the DNA TGTGCCAGCAGGTATTCCGGACTAGCGGGAGGGTCAGATACGCAGTATTTT. This translates into CASRYSGLAGGSDTQYF.

The rearrangement links TRBV27 to TRBJ1-5, with 7 nucleotides matching TRBD1. The CDR3 extends over 15 amino acids. Germline V gene lookup returns CDR1 MNHEY and CDR2 SMNVEV (reference sequence). The V gene end was trimmed by 7 bases and the J gene end by 7 bases; junction bases not matched to a gene: 13. This CDR3 reads CASTISRDSRQPQHF. The CDR3 bases are TGTGCCAGCACCATTTCTCGGGACAGCCGGCAGCCCCAGCATTTT.

For the CDR3, the DNA is TGCGCCAGCAGCCAAGAAGCCCTAGCGGGAGGGCGTTTGGGGACCCAGTACTTC. Translated: CASSQEALAGGRLGTQYF. The rearrangement links TRBV4-1 to TRBJ2-5; 12 bases map to TRBD2. There are 18 residues in the CDR3. CDR1 is MGHRA and CDR2 is YSYEKL in the germline V gene. V was clipped by 0 bases and J by 7 bases; unmatched bases: 12.

The CDR3 DNA is TGTGCCAGCAGCCAAGGGTCGGGCGGAGACTACAATGAGCAGTTCTTC. It codes for CASSQGSGGDYNEQFF. The V call is TRBV4-2, the J call TRBJ2-1; D uncertain. The length of the CDR3 is 16 residues. V dropped 1 base and J dropped 3 bases, with 13 bases sitting between them. CDR1 is LGHNA, CDR2 YNFKEQ, per germline.

The chain has TRBV5-6 and TRBJ1-1; tentatively, D is TRBD1 (5 bases). There are 15 residues in the CDR3. Germline-derived CDR1 and CDR2 are SGHDT and YYEEEE. Trimming left V 4 bases short and J 5 bases short, with 18 bases between. The CDR3 nucleotides read TGTGCCAGCAGCGGCAAGCTGGGGGTAGGTACTGAAGCTTTCTTT. This codes for CASSGKLGVGTEAFF.

The chain recombines TRBV10-3 with TRBJ2-5, with TRBD1 matching over 8 bases. The junction had 4 bases not matched to a gene; V was cut back by 2 bases and J by 5 bases. The CDR3 is 14 amino acids. The V gene's germline CDR1 is ENHRY and CDR2 SYGVKD. CDR3 DNA sequence: TGTGCCATCAGTGAGGGACAGGGATATGAGACCCAGTACTTC. Amino acids: CAISEGQGYETQYF.

This chain links TRBV27 with TRBJ1-2, with a possible D match to TRBD1 (5 bases). The CDR3 runs 14 residues. The V gene lost 4 bases and the J gene lost 0 bases, with 9 bases spanning the gap. The germline gives CDR1 MNHEY, CDR2 SMNVEV (reference sequence). DNA for the CDR3: TGTGCCAGCAGTTCAGGACAAGCTAACTATGGCTACACCTTC. It is translated as CASSSGQANYGYTF.

To note about this clone: The sample holds other DNA sequences that translate to the same CDR3. The chain has TRBV27 and TRBJ2-7; 8 nucleotides align to TRBD1. The CDR3 extends over 14 amino acids. CDR1 and CDR2 from the germline V gene are MNHEY and SMNVEV (reference sequence). The trim removed 5 bases at V and 4 bases at J, leaving 7 bases unmatched. CDR3 amino acids: CASSPGTGGYEQYF. The CDR3 DNA is TGTGCCAGCAGTCCCGGAACAGGGGGATACGAGCAGTACTTC.

A word on this clone: Germline is not matched at one junction end, which may reflect a read error. The chain links TRBV19 to TRBJ2-6; 7 bases are shared with TRBD1. This CDR3 spans 19 amino acids. Germline CDR1 is LNHDA and CDR2 is SQIVND (reference sequence). This CDR3 reads CASTIGTGTVGSGANVLTF. The DNA of the CDR3 is TGTGCCAGTACTATAGGAACCGGGACAGTAGGCTCTGGGGCCAACGTCCTGACTTTC.

V and J are TRBV7-9 and TRBJ2-3, with D perhaps TRBD1 (6 bases). Trimming cost V 11 bases and J 4 bases, with 19 bases left between them. Germline V lookup: CDR1 SEHNR, CDR2 FQNEAQ (reference sequence). The CDR3 runs 14 residues. DNA of the CDR3: TGTGCCGGGACACAGGGTGGGGTTGCAGATACGCAGTATTTT. It encodes CAGTQGGVADTQYF.

The CDR3 DNA reads as TGTGCCAGCAGCACCCCGTTAAGAGTAATGAACACTGAAGCTTTCTTT. Its protein product is CASSTPLRVMNTEAFF. The rearrangement uses TRBV5-6 and TRBJ1-1; D not certain. The CDR3 length is 16 residues. The germline gives CDR1 SGHDT, CDR2 YYEEEE. Trimming removed 4 bases at V and 0 bases at J, with 16 bases between.

The J gene is TRBJ1-2, the V gene TRBV6-5; 9 bases map to TRBD1. This CDR3 is 14 amino acids long. From germline, CDR1 is MNHEY and CDR2 SVGAGI. V was pared by 6 bases and J by 4 bases, with 6 bases of the junction left unmatched. CDR3 residues: CASRETGGPYGYTF. CDR3 coding DNA: TGTGCCAGCAGAGAAACAGGGGGCCCCTATGGCTACACCTTC.

The V gene is TRBV25-1, the J gene TRBJ2-1; D remains ambiguous. The CDR3 is 16 amino acids. V was clipped by 3 bases and J by 0 bases, with 12 bases between them. Per the germline V gene, CDR1 is MGHDK and CDR2 is SYGVNS. The CDR3 sequence: CASSETRSGSYNEQFF. The CDR3 DNA reads TGTGCCAGCAGTGAGACCCGTTCAGGCTCCTACAATGAGCAGTTCTTC.

This sequence joins TRBV10-3 and TRBJ2-1; 8 bases are a match to TRBD2. Trimming at V came to 6 bases and at J to 4 bases, leaving 5 bases not matched to a gene. CDR1 and CDR2 (germline): ENHRY, SYGVKD. The CDR3 spans 14 residues. In nucleotides, the CDR3 is TGTGCCATCAGCGATAGCGGGGCGTACAATGAGCAGTTCTTC. Translated: CAISDSGAYNEQFF.

V usage is TRBV27 and J usage is TRBJ2-7; 9 bases fit TRBD2. V shed 6 bases, J shed 4 bases, and the junction held 7 bases outside the gene matches. Germline CDR1 and CDR2: MNHEY and SMNVEV (reference sequence). This CDR3 contains 14 residues. In nucleotides, the CDR3 is TGTGCCAGCAGCGAGCGGCTAGCGGGGTACGAGCAGTACTTC. Residues: CASSERLAGYEQYF.